This T cell receptor beta chain stems from a study of shared clonotypes between healthy human individuals. CD45RO-negative, CCR7-positively selected cells formed the naive CD8 fraction, excluding terminally differentiated effector memory CD45RA+ cells. Trimming at V came to 2 bases and at J to 3 bases, leaving 8 bases not matched to a gene. This CDR3 has 17 residues. In germline, CDR1 is SGHTA, CDR2 FQGNSA. Sequencing used immunoSEQ multiplex PCR; TCRdb keeps in-frame clones, though not all of them. The sample has about 590,000 clones; nearly 97% are singletons. This sequence originates from a woman aged 25 to 45 in good health. V usage is TRBV7-2 and J usage is TRBJ2-3, with 10 positions matching TRBD1. Specimen: naive CD8+ T cells sorted from blood. CDR3 sequence (DNA): TGTGCCAGCAGCTTAACCGGACAGGGGGATTTGACAGATACGCAGTATTTT. Translation gives CASSLTGQGDLTDTQYF.